This TCR beta chain is from a study of cytomegalovirus exposure and HLA in healthy donors (dated by TCRdb to 2016 to 2017). About the study as a whole: According to a later analysis, the roughly 120 validation repertoires were produced on the same platform as the 700 or so repertoires of the first cohort. The study aimed to test whether cataloging public T cell receptors could reveal signatures of past pathogen exposure. Along with the approximately 700-subject first cohort, a separate validation cohort of 120 different subjects was used. To predict cytomegalovirus infection status, the study combined high-throughput TCR immunosequencing, statistical association of individual TCRs with disease status, and machine learning. Points the paper makes about the study in general: A few of the identified cytomegalovirus-associated TCR beta chains were confirmed in vitro to be specific for cytomegalovirus antigens. In both the original and validation cohorts, the classifier was reported to diagnose cytomegalovirus status with high specificity and sensitivity. In the study, about 150 TCR beta chains were listed as associated with cytomegalovirus. While some public TCRs were present in many individuals, most TCR sequences turned up only very rarely across donors. In a later analysis, TCRs clustered in the first cohort were found to also tend to co-occur in the 130 or so validation repertoires, with 94% of cluster scores above 0. It was suggested by the authors that the approach could potentially be generalized to other disease states and immunological phenotypes. A later analysis lacked HLA typing for the validation cohort, so it scored co-occurrence in that cohort across all 130 or so repertoires.

A remark on this clone: What this receptor recognizes is not known. No base qualities exist here, and no much larger clone lies one base off it.

The donors belonged to the validation cohort of over a hundred subjects, which was separate from the approximately 700-subject first cohort. Trimmed from V: 4 bases; trimmed from J: 0 bases; junction bases lacking a gene match: 7. Taken from cysteine to phenylalanine, the CDR3 has 16 residues. Solely the CDR3 DNA is kept, with 48 bases framed from the first base. CDR1 and CDR2 were assigned from the germline V gene as SGHDT and YYEEEE. The method behind the library was the immunoSEQ multiplex PCR assay. Concerning the study's data processing: To diagnose cytomegalovirus status from the catalog of TCR beta chain sequences, a statistical classification framework was built. TCRdb retrieved this table from immuneACCESS and kept in-frame rearrangements only. Not all clones are present; in checked studies, unresolved V genes account for under half, and no reason is known for the remainder. The V and J calls and clone size were taken over from that table, and D and trimming were inferred from the DNA. Within this sample are approximately 260,000 clones, with 80% to 90% of them counted one time only. The biggest ten clones account for approximately 1% of the sample.

The V and J segments used are TRBV5-6 and TRBJ2-1; TRBD1 matches 7 bases in the middle. This TCR was recovered from a woman aged 18-29 years in good health and CMV-seronegative. The sample consisted of PBMCs. The DNA sequence is TGTGCCAGCAGCCCTCAGGGGGTAAGCTCCTACAATGAGCAGTTCTTC. Its coded protein is CASSPQGVSSYNEQFF.